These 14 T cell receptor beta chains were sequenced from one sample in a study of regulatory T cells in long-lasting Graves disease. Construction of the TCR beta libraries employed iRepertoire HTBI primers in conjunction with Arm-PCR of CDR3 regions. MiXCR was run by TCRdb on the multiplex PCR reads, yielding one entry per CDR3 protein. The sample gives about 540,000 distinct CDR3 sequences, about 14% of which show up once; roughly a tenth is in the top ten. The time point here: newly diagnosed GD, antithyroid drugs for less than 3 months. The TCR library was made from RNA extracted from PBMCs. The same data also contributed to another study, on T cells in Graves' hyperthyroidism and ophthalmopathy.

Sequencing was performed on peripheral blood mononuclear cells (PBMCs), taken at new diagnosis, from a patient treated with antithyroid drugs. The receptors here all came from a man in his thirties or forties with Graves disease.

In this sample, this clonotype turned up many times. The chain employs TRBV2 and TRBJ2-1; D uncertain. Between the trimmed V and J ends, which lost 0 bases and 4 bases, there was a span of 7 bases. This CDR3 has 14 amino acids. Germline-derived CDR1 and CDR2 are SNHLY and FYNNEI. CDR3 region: CASSEASPYNEQFF. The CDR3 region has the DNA TGTGCCAGCAGTGAAGCCTCCCCATACAATGAGCAGTTCTTC.

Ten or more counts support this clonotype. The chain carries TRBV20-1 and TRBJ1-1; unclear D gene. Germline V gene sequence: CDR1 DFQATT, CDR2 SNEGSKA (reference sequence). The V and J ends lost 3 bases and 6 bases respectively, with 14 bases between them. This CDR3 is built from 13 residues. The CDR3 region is CSASRGSDPEAFF. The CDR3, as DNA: TGCAGTGCTAGCCGAGGCTCAGACCCTGAAGCTTTCTTT.

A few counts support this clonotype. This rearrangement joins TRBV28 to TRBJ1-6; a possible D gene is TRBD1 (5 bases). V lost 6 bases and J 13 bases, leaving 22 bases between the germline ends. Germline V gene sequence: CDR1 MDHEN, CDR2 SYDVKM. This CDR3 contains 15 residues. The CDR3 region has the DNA TGTGCCAGCAGCTTAACCGGGACTCGGGGAGATCCCCTCCACTTT. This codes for CASSLTGTRGDPLHF. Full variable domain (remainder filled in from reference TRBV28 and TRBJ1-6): DVKVTQSSRYLVKRTGEKVFLECVQDMDHENMFWYRQDPGLGLRLIYFSYDVKMKEKGDIPEGYSVSREKKERFSLILESASTNQTSMYLCASSLTGTRGDPLHFGNGTRLTVT.

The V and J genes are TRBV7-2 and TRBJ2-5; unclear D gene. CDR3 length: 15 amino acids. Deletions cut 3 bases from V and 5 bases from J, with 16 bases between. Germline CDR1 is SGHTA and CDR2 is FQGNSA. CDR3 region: CASSFYAASPETQYF. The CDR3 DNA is TGTGCCAGCAGCTTTTACGCAGCTTCACCGGAGACCCAGTACTTC.

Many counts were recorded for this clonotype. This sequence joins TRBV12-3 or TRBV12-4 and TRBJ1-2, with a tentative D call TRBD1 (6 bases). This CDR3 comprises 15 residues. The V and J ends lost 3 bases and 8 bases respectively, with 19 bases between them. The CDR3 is CASSLDRDNPWGYTF. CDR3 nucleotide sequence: TGTGCCAGCAGTTTGGACCGGGACAACCCATGGGGCTACACCTTC.

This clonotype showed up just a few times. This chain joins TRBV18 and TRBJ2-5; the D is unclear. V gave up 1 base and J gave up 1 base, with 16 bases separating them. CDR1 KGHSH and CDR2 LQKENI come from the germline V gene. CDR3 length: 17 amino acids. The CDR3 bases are TGTGCCAGCTCACCACGGATCAGAAATACCCTCCAAGAGACCCAGTACTTC. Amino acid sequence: CASSPRIRNTLQETQYF.

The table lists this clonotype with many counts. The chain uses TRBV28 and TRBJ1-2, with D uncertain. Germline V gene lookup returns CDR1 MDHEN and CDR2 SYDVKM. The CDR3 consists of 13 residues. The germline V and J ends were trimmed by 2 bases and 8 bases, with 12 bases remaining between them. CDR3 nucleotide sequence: TGTGCCAGCAGTTTAGCCAACCGTTCCGGCTACACCTTC. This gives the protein CASSLANRSGYTF.

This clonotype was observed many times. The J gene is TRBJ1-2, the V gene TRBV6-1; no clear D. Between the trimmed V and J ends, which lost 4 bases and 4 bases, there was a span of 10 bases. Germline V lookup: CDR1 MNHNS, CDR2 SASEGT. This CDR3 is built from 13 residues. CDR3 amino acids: CASSGGRTYGYTF. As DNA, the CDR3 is TGTGCCAGCAGTGGCGGACGGACCTATGGCTACACCTTC.

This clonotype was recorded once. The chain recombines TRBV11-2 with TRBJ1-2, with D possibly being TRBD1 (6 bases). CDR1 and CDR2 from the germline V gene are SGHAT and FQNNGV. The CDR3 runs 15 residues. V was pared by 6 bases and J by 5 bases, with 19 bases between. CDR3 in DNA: TGTGCCAGCAGTCCCGGGGACACCAGCTGGTATGGCTACACCTTC. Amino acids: CASSPGDTSWYGYTF.

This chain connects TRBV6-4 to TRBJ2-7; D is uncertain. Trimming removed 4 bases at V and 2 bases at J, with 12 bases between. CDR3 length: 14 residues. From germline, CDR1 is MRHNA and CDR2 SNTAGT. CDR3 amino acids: CASSAPERAYEQYF. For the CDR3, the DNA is TGTGCCAGCAGTGCCCCAGAGCGAGCCTACGAGCAGTACTTC.

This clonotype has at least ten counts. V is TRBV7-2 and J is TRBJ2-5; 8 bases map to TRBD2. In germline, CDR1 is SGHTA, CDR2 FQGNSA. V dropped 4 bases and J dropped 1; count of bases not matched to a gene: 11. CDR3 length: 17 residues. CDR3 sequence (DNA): TGTGCCAGCAGCTCCGGCGGCCTAGCGGGTTTCCAAGAGACCCAGTACTTC. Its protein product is CASSSGGLAGFQETQYF.

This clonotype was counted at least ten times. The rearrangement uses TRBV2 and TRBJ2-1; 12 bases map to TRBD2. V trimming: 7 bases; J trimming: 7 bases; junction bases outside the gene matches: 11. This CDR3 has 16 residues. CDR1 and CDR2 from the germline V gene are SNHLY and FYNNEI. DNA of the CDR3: TGTGCCAGCACCGCTAGCGGGAGGGCCAGGGGGAATGAGCAGTTCTTC. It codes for CASTASGRARGNEQFF.

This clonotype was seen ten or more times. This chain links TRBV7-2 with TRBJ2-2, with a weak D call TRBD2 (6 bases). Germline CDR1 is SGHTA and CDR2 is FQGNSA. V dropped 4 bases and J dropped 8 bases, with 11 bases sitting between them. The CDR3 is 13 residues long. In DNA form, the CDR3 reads TGTGCCAGCAGCTCGGACTATTCGGGGGAGCTGTTTTTT. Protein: CASSSDYSGELFF.

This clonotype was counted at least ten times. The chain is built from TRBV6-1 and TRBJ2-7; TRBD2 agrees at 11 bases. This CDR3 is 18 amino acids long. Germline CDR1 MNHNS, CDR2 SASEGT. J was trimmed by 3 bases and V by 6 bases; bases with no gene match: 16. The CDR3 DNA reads TGTGCCAGCAGCCACCCTGGGCTAGCGGGAGGCTTCAACTACGAGCAGTACTTC. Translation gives CASSHPGLAGGFNYEQYF.